Presented here are 29 T cell receptor beta chains from one specimen sequenced in a study of cytomegalovirus exposure and HLA in healthy donors. Researchers ran the PCR with 60 Vbeta and 13 Jbeta primers. Measured with immunoSEQ multiplex PCR; TCRdb has only the in-frame clones, and not every one. The repertoire holds 87,000 or so clones, with about 75% as singletons. Sequences were obtained from PBMCs. Receptors originate from a woman between 40 and 55 years old in good health and CMV-seronegative.

The V call is TRBV5-4, the J call TRBJ1-2, with TRBD1 matching 9 bases. Germline V gene sequence: CDR1 SGHNT, CDR2 YYREEE (reference sequence). The junction had 6 bases not matched to a gene; V was cut back by 1 base and J by 5 bases. The CDR3 contains 15 residues. The CDR3 here is CASSLPQGAEYGYTF. In DNA, the CDR3 is TGTGCCAGCAGCTTGCCACAGGGGGCGGAATATGGCTACACCTTC. Based on the CDR3 plus reference TRBV5-4 and TRBJ1-2, the full variable domain is ETGVTQSPTHLIKTRGQQVTLRCSSQSGHNTVSWYQQALGQGPQFIFQYYREEENGRGNFPPRFSGLQFPNYSSELNVNALELDDSALYLCASSLPQGAEYGYTFGSGTRLTVV.

This clone was detected a few times. The chain links TRBV19 to TRBJ1-4; 10 bases match TRBD1. CDR1 and CDR2 (germline): LNHDA, SQIVND (reference sequence). There are 15 residues in the CDR3. V lost 5 bases to trimming and J lost 11 bases; unmatched junction nucleotides: 11. CDR3 in DNA: TGTGCCAGTAGTCGAGACAGGGGGCAATATACGAAACTGTTTTTT. Translation gives CASSRDRGQYTKLFF.

V gene TRBV6-5 combines with J gene TRBJ2-5; 8 bases agree with TRBD2. J lost 5 bases, V lost 4 bases, and 9 bases had no gene match. Germline V CDR1 and CDR2: MNHEY, SVGAGI. The CDR3 contains 15 residues. This CDR3 is CASSSGRGGPETQYF. In DNA, the CDR3 is TGTGCCAGCAGTTCGGGACGGGGGGGCCCCGAGACCCAGTACTTC.

This chain links TRBV7-9 with TRBJ1-1; the D is unclear. This CDR3 contains 15 residues. CDR1 is SEHNR and CDR2 is FQNEAQ in the germline V gene (reference sequence). The V gene lost 5 bases and the J gene lost 6 bases, with 19 bases spanning the gap. For the CDR3, the DNA is TGTGCCAGCAGCCTATTCGGTCGTAGTATCCCTGAAGCTTTCTTT. Protein sequence: CASSLFGRSIPEAFF.

The gene calls are TRBV2 and TRBJ2-7, with 7 bases matching TRBD1. Germline V CDR1 and CDR2: SNHLY, FYNNEI. The CDR3 is 15 residues long. V lost 2 bases and J lost 7; bases outside the gene matches: 11. CDR3 in DNA: TGTGCCAGCAGTGAAACAGGGGCCCCCGTAAGGGAGCAGTACTTC. Amino acids: CASSETGAPVREQYF.

For this clone: The sample carries other DNA sequences with the same CDR3. The rearrangement joins TRBV4-1 to TRBJ1-4; D remains unclear. The CDR3 covers 12 residues. CDR1 and CDR2 from the germline V gene are MGHRA and YSYEKL. Trimming left V 0 bases short and J 8 bases short, with 4 bases between. CDR3 sequence: CASSQEAEKLFF. In DNA, the CDR3 is TGCGCCAGCAGCCAAGAAGCCGAAAAACTGTTTTTT.

V is TRBV5-1 and J is TRBJ2-7, with D possibly matching TRBD2 (7 bases). In germline, CDR1 is SGHRS, CDR2 YFSETQ. There are 15 residues in the CDR3. V was clipped by 2 bases and J by 4 bases, with 16 bases between them. CDR3 in amino acids: CASSLMGGGLYEQYF. The CDR3 DNA is TGCGCCAGCAGCTTAATGGGCGGGGGCTTGTACGAGCAGTACTTC. Full variable domain (rest looked up from reference TRBV5-1 and TRBJ2-7): KAGVTQTPRYLIKTRGQQVTLSCSPISGHRSVSWYQQTPGQGLQFLFEYFSETQRNKGNFPGRFSGRQFSNSRSEMNVSTLELGDSALYLCASSLMGGGLYEQYFGPGTRLTVT.

This chain connects TRBV7-8 to TRBJ2-5; 9 nucleotides line up with TRBD1. The CDR3 consists of 13 residues. Germline assignment: CDR1 SGHVS and CDR2 FQNEAQ. V shed 5 bases and J 4 bases; nucleotides not matched to a gene: 2. CDR3 loop: CASSRDRAETQYF. The CDR3 DNA reads as TGTGCCAGCAGCAGGGACAGGGCAGAGACCCAGTACTTC.

This clone was counted once. The chain combines TRBV19 with TRBJ1-1, with 7 bases matching TRBD1. Germline CDR1 reads LNHDA; CDR2 reads SQIVND (reference sequence). The CDR3 has 15 amino acids. The J segment lost 0 bases and the V segment lost 3 bases, leaving 4 bases of the junction unmatched. The DNA for the CDR3 is TGTGCCAGTAGTATCGTTCAGGGGGTGAACACTGAAGCTTTCTTT. Its translation is CASSIVQGVNTEAFF. Variable domain in full (rest from reference TRBV19 and TRBJ1-1): DGGITQSPKYLFRKEGQNVTLSCEQNLNHDAMYWYRQDPGQGLRLIYYSQIVNDFQKGDIAEGYSVSREKKESFPLTVTSAQKNPTAFYLCASSIVQGVNTEAFFGQGTRLTVV.

The rearrangement uses TRBV7-9 and TRBJ1-2; D is undetermined. In germline, CDR1 is SEHNR, CDR2 FQNEAQ (reference sequence). CDR3 length: 12 residues. The V end was cut by 4 bases, the J end by 2 bases, with 5 bases between. The CDR3 spells CASSSENYGYTF. Here the CDR3 DNA reads TGTGCCAGCAGCTCCGAGAACTATGGCTACACCTTC.

The rearrangement uses TRBV6-1 and TRBJ1-1; 7 bases fit TRBD1. CDR3 length: 14 amino acids. Germline V gives CDR1 MNHNS, CDR2 SASEGT. The trim removed 6 bases at V and 11 bases at J, leaving 15 bases unmatched. The CDR3 loop is CASSRDRVDDRAFF. For the CDR3, the DNA is TGTGCCAGCAGCCGAGACAGGGTCGATGATAGGGCTTTCTTT.

This chain uses TRBV5-1 with TRBJ1-1, with D tentatively TRBD1 (6 bases). The CDR3 length is 16 residues. The germline gives CDR1 SGHRS, CDR2 YFSETQ. V dropped 6 bases and J dropped 0 bases, with 18 bases sitting between them. The CDR3 loop is CASKWAGEGVNTEAFF. The CDR3 DNA reads as TGCGCCAGCAAATGGGCAGGGGAGGGGGTGAACACTGAAGCTTTCTTT.

V gene TRBV4-3 combines with J gene TRBJ1-2, with TRBD1 matching 7 bases. From germline, CDR1 is LGHNA and CDR2 YSLEER. The J segment lost 3 bases and the V segment lost 4 bases, leaving 8 bases of the junction unmatched. The CDR3 has 15 residues. The CDR3 reads CASSLYAGTDYGYTF. CDR3 nucleotide sequence: TGCGCCAGCAGCCTATACGCCGGGACAGACTATGGCTACACCTTC.

J is TRBJ1-1 and V is TRBV5-4; 7 nucleotides line up with TRBD1. V was pared by 3 bases and J by 6 bases, with 2 bases of the junction left unmatched. CDR1 is SGHNT and CDR2 is YYREEE in the germline V gene (reference sequence). This CDR3 is built from 12 residues. CDR3 sequence (DNA): TGTGCCAGCAGCTACAGGGGATCTGAAGCTTTCTTT. It codes for CASSYRGSEAFF.

This chain joins TRBV12-2 and TRBJ2-5; TRBD1 is the table's D call, not checked against the DNA. TRBV12-2 is given as a pseudogene. The CDR3 consists of 22 residues. In DNA form, the CDR3 reads TGTGCAAGTCGCTTATGCGGGGACACGGACAGGGGAAACCATTCCCCCCAAGAGACCCAGTACTTC. Encoded protein: CASRLCGDTDRGNHSPQETQYF.

The rearrangement links TRBV4-2 to TRBJ1-4; D is unresolved. Germline V gene lookup returns CDR1 LGHNA and CDR2 YNFKEQ. The CDR3 length is 15 residues. V dropped 2 bases and J dropped 5 bases, with 12 bases sitting between them. CDR3 nucleotides: TGTGCCAGCAGCCAACAATCCGGGAACAATGAAAAACTGTTTTTT. It encodes CASSQQSGNNEKLFF.

The rearrangement joins TRBV6-5 to TRBJ2-5, with D possibly matching TRBD1 (8 bases). The DNA end lines up better with TRBJ2-7; the J call may be wrong. The CDR3 runs 14 residues. Germline lookup yields CDR1 MNHEY and CDR2 SVGAGI. This chain's CDR3 is CASSNRGGDYEQYF. CDR3 sequence (DNA): TGTGCCAGCAGTAACAGGGGGGGAGACTACGAGCAGTACTTC.

The V call is TRBV5-1, the J call TRBJ2-1; 8 bases are shared with TRBD2. V was pared by 0 bases and J by 7 bases, with 6 bases of the junction left unmatched. The CDR3 spans 15 residues. The germline V gene has CDR1 SGHRS and CDR2 YFSETQ. In DNA, the CDR3 is TGCGCCAGCAGCTTGGGTGGCGGGGGGCAGAATGAGCAGTTCTTC. It yields the protein CASSLGGGGQNEQFF.

The gene calls are TRBV30 and TRBJ2-2; D unclear. The germline CDR1 and CDR2 sequences are GTSNPN and SVGIG (reference sequence). This CDR3 has 11 residues. V was cut by 8 bases and J by 4 bases, with 8 bases left in between. Here the CDR3 DNA reads TGTGCCGGCTACAGCACCGGGGAGCTGTTTTTT. It translates to CAGYSTGELFF.

The chain carries TRBV9 and TRBJ2-2, with a possible D match to TRBD1 (6 bases). The CDR3 is made up of 12 amino acids. From germline, CDR1 is SGDLS and CDR2 YYNGEE. Trimming stripped 3 bases from V and 6 bases from J, with 6 bases between. CDR3: CASSGQAGELFF. The CDR3 DNA is TGTGCCAGCAGCGGACAGGCCGGGGAGCTGTTTTTT.

The V call is TRBV19, the J call TRBJ2-5; possibly TRBD2 for D (5 bases). Germline CDR1 is LNHDA and CDR2 is SQIVND (reference sequence). V shed 1 base and J shed 0 bases, with 6 bases lying between them. The CDR3 totals 14 residues. The CDR3 loop is CASSIAGYQETQYF. CDR3 bases: TGTGCCAGTAGTATAGCGGGGTACCAAGAGACCCAGTACTTC.

The V gene is TRBV15, the J gene TRBJ1-2; D is perhaps TRBD1 (6 bases). This CDR3 has 15 amino acids. Trimming cost V 1 base and J 10 bases, with 19 bases left between them. Germline V gene lookup returns CDR1 LNHNV and CDR2 YYDKDF (reference sequence). DNA for the CDR3: TGTGCCACCAGCAGAGGGGGGCGGTCGGGGAAGGCCTACACCTTC. Protein: CATSRGGRSGKAYTF.

This chain joins TRBV23-1 and TRBJ2-3, with TRBD2 as a possible D gene (5 bases). TRBV23-1 belongs to the ORF category, with a function that is uncertain. Trimming cost V 1 base and J 2 bases, with 13 bases left between them. This CDR3 contains 16 residues. The CDR3 sequence: CASSQWARELTDTQYF. Written as DNA, the CDR3 is TGCGCCAGCAGTCAATGGGCGAGGGAGCTCACAGATACGCAGTATTTT.

The genes are TRBV4-1 and TRBJ1-2; no clear D gene. Trimming took 0 bases from V and 2 from J, leaving 7 bases between them. From germline, CDR1 is MGHRA and CDR2 YSYEKL. There are 14 residues in the CDR3. CDR3 residues: CASSQEATNYGYTF. As DNA, the CDR3 is TGCGCCAGCAGCCAAGAGGCCACAAACTATGGCTACACCTTC.

The V and J genes are TRBV18 and TRBJ1-5, with 10 bases identical to TRBD1. The V gene end was trimmed by 5 bases and the J gene end by 6 bases; junction bases not matched to a gene: 7. The CDR3 sequence is 15 residues long. Germline lookup yields CDR1 KGHSH and CDR2 LQKENI. CDR3 amino acids: CASSSGQGGVQPQHF. The CDR3 DNA follows: TGTGCCAGCTCATCCGGACAGGGGGGGGTTCAGCCCCAGCATTTT.

The chain couples TRBV18 to TRBJ1-5; D may be TRBD1 (6 bases). There are 15 residues in the CDR3. Germline V gives CDR1 KGHSH, CDR2 LQKENI. The ends were cut back, 4 bases at V and 1 base at J, with 11 bases in the middle. CDR3 region: CASSLTGTSNQPQHF. The CDR3 DNA is TGTGCCAGCTCACTAACCGGGACAAGCAATCAGCCCCAGCATTTT.

This chain links TRBV19 with TRBJ2-1, with TRBD2 matching over 11 bases. The CDR3 has 18 residues. Germline CDR1 is LNHDA and CDR2 is SQIVND (reference sequence). J was trimmed by 8 bases and V by 1 base; bases with no gene match: 13. In nucleotides, the CDR3 is TGTGCCAGTAGTATAGGTAGCGGGGGGGCCTTAAATCCATATGAGCAGTTCTTC. It yields the protein CASSIGSGGALNPYEQFF.

A word on this clone: At one boundary the junction diverges from the germline segment, which might be a read error. Written as DNA, the CDR3 is TGCGCCAGCAGCTTGGAGCGGACAGGGCTGATAGCCTTC. It yields the protein CASSLERTGLIAF. This chain links TRBV5-1 with TRBJ1-2, with 8 positions matching TRBD1. Germline assignment: CDR1 SGHRS and CDR2 YFSETQ. The CDR3 extends over 13 amino acids. Variable domain in full (rest from reference TRBV5-1 and TRBJ1-2): KAGVTQTPRYLIKTRGQQVTLSCSPISGHRSVSWYQQTPGQGLQFLFEYFSETQRNKGNFPGRFSGRQFSNSRSEMNVSTLELGDSALYLCASSLERTGLIAFGSGTRLTVV.

The V gene is TRBV7-3, the J gene TRBJ2-5; a weak D match, TRBD2 (6 bases). This CDR3 has 16 residues. The germline CDR1 and CDR2 sequences are SGHTA and FQGTGA. Trimming stripped 1 base from V and 1 base from J, with 13 bases between. The CDR3 DNA sequence: TGTGCCAGCAGCTTAAACGGCGGGGAGATCCAAGAGACCCAGTACTTC. Translation gives CASSLNGGEIQETQYF.